Below, one T cell receptor beta chain is given with its context. Its antigen is not identified. This specimen comes from a study of molecular identifiers for immune sequencing clone quantification. Study-wide results and caveats: For effector cells, clones above 20 RNA copies held over 99% of molecules; for naive cells, under 1%.

The germline gives CDR1 LGHNA, CDR2 YSLEER. Trimming removed 1 base at V and 8 bases at J, with 11 bases between. The CDR3 consists of 13 residues. TCRdb called the PCR reads again in MiXCR, with one record for every CDR3 protein. The table records more than 450,000 distinct CDR3 sequences, about a fifth of them present only once. The specimen was naive CD8+ T cells from blood, with Jurkat cell RNA spiked in. Subset defined: FACS-sorted CD8+CD4-CCR7+CD45RA+ naive T cells. The clonotype originates from a human donor in good health. Some libraries in this study had Jurkat cell RNA spiked in. The chain joins TRBV4-3 to TRBJ1-1; D remains unclear. DNA of the CDR3: TGCGCCAGCAGCCAAGTCGTTTGCAGAGAAGCTTTCTTT. Its protein product is CASSQVVCREAFF.